These T cell receptor beta chains were read from a single sample in a study of preoperative IRX-2 immunotherapy in early breast cancer. Assay used: immunoSEQ multiplex PCR; TCRdb lists only in-frame clones, some missing. The table lists 95,000 to 100,000 clones, 75% to 90% of them singletons. Here the sequenced sample was tumor tissue, taken after IRX-2 immunotherapy. These receptors were obtained from a human donor with breast cancer. Both conserved end residues are part of each CDR3. The D gene is left open where the match is weak. Only some rows state a clone size, as once, few, many or a class for expanded clones.

DNA: TGTGCCAGCATGGGACACCCTAATGAAAAACTGTTTTTT
CDR3: CASMGHPNEKLFF
J: TRBJ1-4
D: -
size: -
length: 13
V: TRBV28

DNA: TGCGCCAGCAGCCCTCTTATGCTCTCTGGGGCCAACGTCCTGACTTTC
CDR3: CASSPLMLSGANVLTF
J: TRBJ2-6
D: -
size: once
length: 16
V: TRBV1

DNA: TGTGCCATTCCCCAGGGAGAAGCCCTAAACTATGGCTACACCTTC
CDR3: CAIPQGEALNYGYTF
J: TRBJ1-2
D: -
size: -
length: 15
V: TRBV6-8

DNA: TGCAGCGTTGAACACGTAGGTCACATCTCTGGAAACACCATATATTTT
CDR3: CSVEHVGHISGNTIYF
J: TRBJ1-3
D: -
size: -
length: 16
V: TRBV29-1

DNA: TGTGCCACCAGCAAAACTAGCGGTTTCTACAATGAGCAGTTCTTC
CDR3: CATSKTSGFYNEQFF
J: TRBJ2-1
D: TRBD2
size: -
length: 15
V: TRBV15

DNA: TGCGCCAGCAGTCTGACTAGCGGGGCCTACAATGAGCAGTTCTTC
CDR3: CASSLTSGAYNEQFF
J: TRBJ2-1
D: TRBD2
size: -
length: 15
V: TRBV10-1

DNA: TGTGCCAGCAGTTCCAACGGCCGAGCCTACGAGCAGTACTTC
CDR3: CASSSNGRAYEQYF
J: TRBJ2-7
D: -
size: -
length: 14
V: TRBV2

DNA: TGTGCCACCAGCCGCCAGGCAGTGGATAAGGAGCCCCAGCATTTT
CDR3: CATSRQAVDKEPQHF
J: TRBJ1-5
D: -
size: -
length: 15
V: TRBV15

DNA: TGTGCCAGCAGCTTGTCCCCGGGGGGCCTACAGTGGGGCCGCACCGGGGAGCTGTTTTTT
CDR3: CASSLSPGGLQWGRTGELFF
J: TRBJ2-2
D: -
size: -
length: 20
V: TRBV11-3

DNA: TGTGCCATCAGTGAGTCTGGCCAGCAAGAGACCCAGTACTTC
CDR3: CAISESGQQETQYF
J: TRBJ2-5
D: -
size: -
length: 14
V: TRBV10-3

DNA: TGTGCCAGCAGTGGATATGGACAGGGAGGGATCCAGTACTTC
CDR3: CASSGYGQGGIQYF
J: TRBJ2-5
D: -
size: once
length: 14
V: TRBV25-1

DNA: TGTGCCAGCAGACAAGGGGATAAAGAGACCCAGTACTTC
CDR3: CASRQGDKETQYF
J: TRBJ2-5
D: -
size: -
length: 13
V: TRBV6-7

DNA: TGTGCCAGTAGTATGGGACTAGTCAGCCAAGAGACCCAGTACTTC
CDR3: CASSMGLVSQETQYF
J: TRBJ2-5
D: TRBD2
size: -
length: 15
V: TRBV19

DNA: TGTGCCAGTAGAGTCGAGGGCAGGGACTATGGCTACACCTTC
CDR3: CASRVEGRDYGYTF
J: TRBJ1-2
D: -
size: -
length: 14
V: TRBV19

DNA: TGTGCCAGCAGGGACAGGGCCAGGGACGAGCAGTACTTC
CDR3: CASRDRARDEQYF
J: TRBJ2-7
D: TRBD1
size: -
length: 13
V: TRBV6-8

DNA: TGTGCCAGCTCACCCCGGGACGGGCCGAGGAAATTGTTTTTT
CDR3: CASSPRDGPRKLFF
J: TRBJ1-4
D: -
size: -
length: 14
V: TRBV18

DNA: TGCGCCAGCAGCCAAGACCCCTGGACAACCTCCTACAATGAGCAGTTCTTC
CDR3: CASSQDPWTTSYNEQFF
J: TRBJ2-1
D: -
size: -
length: 17
V: TRBV4-1

DNA: TGTGCCAGCAGGGGGGAGGTGGGAATCAATCAGCCCCAGCATTTT
CDR3: CASRGEVGINQPQHF
J: TRBJ1-5
D: -
size: -
length: 15
V: TRBV2

DNA: TGTGCCAGCAGGCTTGGTGAGGGAAACACTGAAGCTTTCTTT
CDR3: CASRLGEGNTEAFF
J: TRBJ1-1
D: -
size: -
length: 14
V: TRBV2

DNA: TGTGCCAGCAGCTTGGTGGCCAGCAAAGAGACCCAGTACTTC
CDR3: CASSLVASKETQYF
J: TRBJ2-5
D: -
size: -
length: 14
V: TRBV11-3

DNA: TGTGCCTGGAGGCGACAGGAAGGCCCCTACGAGCAGTACTTC
CDR3: CAWRRQEGPYEQYF
J: TRBJ2-7
D: -
size: -
length: 14
V: TRBV30

DNA: TGTGCCAGCAGCTCAGACCCGGGGCAGGGAAGCGGCTACACCTTC
CDR3: CASSSDPGQGSGYTF
J: TRBJ1-2
D: -
size: -
length: 15
V: TRBV7-7

DNA: TGCGCCAGCAGCCAGACAGGGGGCGCTTATGGCTACACCTTC
CDR3: CASSQTGGAYGYTF
J: TRBJ1-2
D: TRBD1
size: -
length: 14
V: TRBV5-1